Sequencing of this T cell receptor beta chain was carried out in a study of T cells in Graves' hyperthyroidism and ophthalmopathy. RNA transcripts gave rise to amplified TCR beta CDR3 regions. In the first-round RT-PCR of the TCR CDR3, the HTBI primer set was used. TCRdb re-analysed the multiplex PCR reads in MiXCR, keeping a single row per CDR3 protein. The sample lists about 700,000 distinct CDR3 sequences; 14% were seen once. The germline V gene encodes CDR1 MNHEY and CDR2 SVGEGT. The CDR3 spans 16 residues. V dropped 6 bases and J dropped 6; count of bases not matched to a gene: 12. Findings of the study overall: Most thyroid clonotypes expanded above 0.001 were also detected in blood.

Hyperthyroidism, newly diagnosed and lasting under 2 months, affected patients aged 18 to 65. Diagnosing involved the use of clinical symptoms, serum thyroxine and TRAb, thyroid ultrasound and orbital computed tomography. The sample holds many counts of this clonotype. Its matching antigen is unknown. This TCR derives from a woman younger than 30 with Graves' hyperthyroidism. This chain links TRBV6-2 or TRBV6-3 with TRBJ2-1; the match to TRBD2 covers 9 bases. Specimen: blood. CDR3 DNA: TGTGCCAGCAGACGACCCTCGGCTAGCGGGACCAATGAGCAGTTCTTC. It specifies CASRRPSASGTNEQFF.